Sequencing of this T cell receptor (beta chain) was carried out in a study of shared clonotypes between healthy human individuals. This clone was seen a handful of times. The protocol was immunoSEQ multiplex PCR, while the TCRdb copy is restricted to in-frame clones and leaves out a portion. The sample has approximately 1.9 million clones; around 93% are singletons. Naive CD8 cells comprised CD45RO-negative, CCR7-positively selected cells, excluding terminally differentiated effector memory CD45RA+ cells. The CDR3 sequence is 11 residues long. V dropped 3 bases and J dropped 5 bases, with 7 bases sitting between them. Germline CDR1 and CDR2: SQVTM and ANQGSEA.

The chain combines TRBV29-1 with TRBJ1-1; D remains ambiguous. The clonotype comes from a man aged 18 to 29 in good health. Some clones in this sample may be carry-over from other donors' samples. The specimen sequenced was naive CD8+ T cells from PBMCs. The CDR3 DNA reads as TGCAGCGTTGAGATGGGGACTGAAGCTTTCTTT. Protein product: CSVEMGTEAFF.